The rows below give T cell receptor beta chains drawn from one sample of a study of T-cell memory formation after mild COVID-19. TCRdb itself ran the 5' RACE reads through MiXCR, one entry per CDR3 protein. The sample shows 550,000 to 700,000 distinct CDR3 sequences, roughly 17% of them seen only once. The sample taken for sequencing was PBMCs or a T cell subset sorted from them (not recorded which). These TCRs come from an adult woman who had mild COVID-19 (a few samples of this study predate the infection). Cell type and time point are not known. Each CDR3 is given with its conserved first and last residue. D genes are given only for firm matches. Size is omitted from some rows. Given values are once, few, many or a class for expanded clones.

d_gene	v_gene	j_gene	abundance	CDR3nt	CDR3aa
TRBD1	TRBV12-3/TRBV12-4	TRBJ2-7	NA	TGTGCCAGCACCCCTATGACAGGGCAATACGAGCAGTACTTC	CASTPMTGQYEQYF
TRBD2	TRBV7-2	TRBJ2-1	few	TGTGCCAGCAGCGCGGGACTAGCGGGAGGGCCCGAAAATGAGCAGTTCTTC	CASSAGLAGGPENEQFF
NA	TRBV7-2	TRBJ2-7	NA	TGTGCCAGCAGCTTCATGGACTCCCTAAGCTACGAGCAGTACTTC	CASSFMDSLSYEQYF
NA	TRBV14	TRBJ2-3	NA	TGTGCCAGCAGGACATGGGATCTTGGAGATACGCAGTATTTT	CASRTWDLGDTQYF
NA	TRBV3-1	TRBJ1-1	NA	TGTGCCAGCAGCGATCCTCTAAGGGGCCATGAAGCTTTCTTT	CASSDPLRGHEAFF
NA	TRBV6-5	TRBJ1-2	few	TGTGCCAGCAGTTTTCTGGGGGACCGCTATGGCTACACCTTC	CASSFLGDRYGYTF
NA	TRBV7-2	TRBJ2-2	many	TGTGCCAGCAGCTCCAGGAACACCGGGGAGCTGTTTTTT	CASSSRNTGELFF
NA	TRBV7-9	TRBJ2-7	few	TGTGCCAGCAGCGTACCGGGACACAGCTCCTACGAGCAGTACTTC	CASSVPGHSSYEQYF
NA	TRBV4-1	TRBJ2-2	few	TGCGCCAGCAGCCAAGATGGCGGCAGGACCGGGGAGCTGTTTTTT	CASSQDGGRTGELFF
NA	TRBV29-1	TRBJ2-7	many	TGCAGCGTTGCTGACGGTTCCTACGAGCAGTACTTC	CSVADGSYEQYF
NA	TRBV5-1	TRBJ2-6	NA	TGCGCCAGCAGCTTGAAACACACCAGCTCTGGGGCCAACGTCCTGACTTTC	CASSLKHTSSGANVLTF
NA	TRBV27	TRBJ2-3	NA	TGTGCCAGCAGACAGGGTTCTGGCACAGATACGCAGTATTTT	CASRQGSGTDTQYF
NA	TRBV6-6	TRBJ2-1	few	TGTGCCAGCAGTTACGCCGACAATGAGCAGTTCTTC	CASSYADNEQFF
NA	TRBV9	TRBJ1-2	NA	TGTGCCAGCAGCCCCGGGGGGGCGCTCCCTTATGGCTACACCTTC	CASSPGGALPYGYTF
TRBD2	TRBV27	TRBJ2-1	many	TGTGCCAGCAGTTTAAAGTGGACTAGCGGGGGGTTAAATGAGCAGTTCTTC	CASSLKWTSGGLNEQFF
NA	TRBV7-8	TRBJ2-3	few	TGTGCCAGCAGCTCGGGAGGGGGCATCACAGATACGCAGTATTTT	CASSSGGGITDTQYF
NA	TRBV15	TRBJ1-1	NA	TGTGCCGCCGGCCAGGGAGATCACACTGAAGCTTTCTTT	CAAGQGDHTEAFF
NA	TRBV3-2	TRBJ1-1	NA	TGTGCCAGCAGCCAACCGGGACACATAAACACTGAAGCTTTCTTT	CASSQPGHINTEAFF
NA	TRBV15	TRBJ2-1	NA	TGTGCCACCAGCACCAGATACAATGAGCAGTTCTTC	CATSTRYNEQFF
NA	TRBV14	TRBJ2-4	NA	TGTGCCAGCAGCTCATCGGCCAAAAACATTCAGTACTTC	CASSSSAKNIQYF
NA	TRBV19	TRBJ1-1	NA	TGTGCCAGTACCTACAGGCCGAACACTGAAGCTTTCTTT	CASTYRPNTEAFF
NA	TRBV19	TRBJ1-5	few	TGTGCCAGTAGTATAGGGGGACCGTTTAATCAGCCCCAGCATTTT	CASSIGGPFNQPQHF
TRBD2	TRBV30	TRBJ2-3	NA	TGTGCCTGGAGTTTAGCTAGCGGGAACACAGATACGCAGTATTTT	CAWSLASGNTDTQYF
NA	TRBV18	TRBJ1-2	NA	TGTGCCAGCTCACCTGCTGACATGCCTGGCGGGCACTATGGCTACACCTTC	CASSPADMPGGHYGYTF
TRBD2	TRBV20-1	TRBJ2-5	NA	TGCAGTGCTAGAGATCAGCGGGATATCCAAGAGACCCAGTACTTC	CSARDQRDIQETQYF
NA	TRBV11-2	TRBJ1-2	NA	TGTGCCAGCAGCTCGGGACGGGCCTCCAGATATGGGTATGGCTACACCTTC	CASSSGRASRYGYGYTF
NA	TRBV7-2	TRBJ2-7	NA	TGTGCCAGCACCCGAGACGGTAGCTCCTACGAGCAGTACTTC	CASTRDGSSYEQYF